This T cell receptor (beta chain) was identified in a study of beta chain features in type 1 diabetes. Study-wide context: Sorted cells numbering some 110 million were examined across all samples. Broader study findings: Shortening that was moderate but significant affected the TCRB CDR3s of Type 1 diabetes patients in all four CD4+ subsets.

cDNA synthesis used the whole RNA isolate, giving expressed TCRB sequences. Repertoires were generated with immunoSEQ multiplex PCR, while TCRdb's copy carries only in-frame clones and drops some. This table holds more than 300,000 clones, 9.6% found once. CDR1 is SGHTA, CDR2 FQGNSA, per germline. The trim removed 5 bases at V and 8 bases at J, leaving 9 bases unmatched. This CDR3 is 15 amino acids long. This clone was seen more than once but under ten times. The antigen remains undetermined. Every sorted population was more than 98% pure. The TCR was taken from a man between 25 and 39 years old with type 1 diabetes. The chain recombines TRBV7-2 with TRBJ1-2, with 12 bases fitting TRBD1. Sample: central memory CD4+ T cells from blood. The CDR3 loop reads CASSPQGQGAQGYTF. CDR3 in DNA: TGTGCCAGCAGCCCGCAGGGACAGGGGGCTCAAGGCTACACCTTC. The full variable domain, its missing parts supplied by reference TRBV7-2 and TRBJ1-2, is GAGVSQSPSNKVTEKGKDVELRCDPISGHTALYWYRQSLGQGLEFLIYFQGNSAPDKSGLPSDRFSAERTGGSVSTLTIQRTQQEDSAVYLCASSPQGQGAQGYTFGSGTRLTVV.